This is a list of T cell receptor beta chains from one sample in a study of T cells in Graves' hyperthyroidism and ophthalmopathy. TCRdb re-analysed the multiplex PCR reads in MiXCR, keeping a single row per CDR3 protein. The table lists about 130,000 distinct CDR3 sequences, approximately 24% of them singletons. The sample taken for sequencing was blood. The receptors derive from a woman aged 45-60 years with Graves' hyperthyroidism that later progressed to Graves' ophthalmopathy. Each CDR3 is given with its conserved first and last residue. Each record gives: CDR3 DNA, CDR3 protein, clone size, D gene, J gene, V gene. The D gene is left open where the match is weak. Size tells how often a clone was seen (once, few, many) or the class of an expanded clone, and some rows leave it out.

CDR3 DNA: TGTGCCAGCAGTGAATCCGGACTAGCGGGAGGAGGGTCTCGGAATGAGCAGTTCTTC; CDR3 protein: CASSESGLAGGGSRNEQFF; clone size: NA; D gene: TRBD2; J gene: TRBJ2-1; V gene: TRBV25-1
CDR3 DNA: TGTGCCAGCAGCCCGAGGGGGGCGGGAGGACTTCAGTACTTC; CDR3 protein: CASSPRGAGGLQYF; clone size: NA; D gene: TRBD2; J gene: TRBJ2-4; V gene: TRBV11-1
CDR3 DNA: TGTGCCAGCAGCGGGGACGGAACCTCGGCCCTCCACTTT; CDR3 protein: CASSGDGTSALHF; clone size: many; D gene: NA; J gene: TRBJ1-6; V gene: TRBV12-3/TRBV12-4
CDR3 DNA: TGTGCCAGCAGCTTAACAGGGATGGTAGCCAAAAACATTCAGTACTTC; CDR3 protein: CASSLTGMVAKNIQYF; clone size: NA; D gene: NA; J gene: TRBJ2-4; V gene: TRBV7-2
CDR3 DNA: TGTGCCAGCAGTAGTCCAGCGGGAGGGCCTTACGAGCAGTACTTC; CDR3 protein: CASSSPAGGPYEQYF; clone size: few; D gene: TRBD2; J gene: TRBJ2-7; V gene: TRBV28
CDR3 DNA: TGTGCCAGCAGCCCATTGACTAGCGGGACTGATACCTACAATGAGCAGTTCTTC; CDR3 protein: CASSPLTSGTDTYNEQFF; clone size: NA; D gene: TRBD2; J gene: TRBJ2-1; V gene: TRBV7-2
CDR3 DNA: TGTGCCAGCAGCTTAGAGAGCTACAATGAGCAGTTCTTC; CDR3 protein: CASSLESYNEQFF; clone size: few; D gene: NA; J gene: TRBJ2-1; V gene: TRBV11-2
CDR3 DNA: TGCGCCAGCGGGAAGTTAGGGACCCTCAGACAAGAGACCCAGTACTTC; CDR3 protein: CASGKLGTLRQETQYF; clone size: NA; D gene: NA; J gene: TRBJ2-5; V gene: TRBV10-2
CDR3 DNA: TGTGCCAGCAGTGACAGGGGGCTCTTATACGAGCAGTACTTC; CDR3 protein: CASSDRGLLYEQYF; clone size: NA; D gene: TRBD1; J gene: TRBJ2-7; V gene: TRBV7-2
CDR3 DNA: TGTGCCAGTAGACAGGGCTTCATAAATCAGCCCCAGCATTTT; CDR3 protein: CASRQGFINQPQHF; clone size: few; D gene: NA; J gene: TRBJ1-5; V gene: TRBV19
CDR3 DNA: TGTGCCACCAGTGACCCGGGACTAGCGGGAGATGAGCAGTTCTTC; CDR3 protein: CATSDPGLAGDEQFF; clone size: NA; D gene: TRBD2; J gene: TRBJ2-1; V gene: TRBV24-1
CDR3 DNA: TGTGCCAGCAGCCGACAGGGGTTCAACGAGCAGTACTTC; CDR3 protein: CASSRQGFNEQYF; clone size: NA; D gene: TRBD1; J gene: TRBJ2-7; V gene: TRBV7-9
CDR3 DNA: TGTGCCACCAGTGACTACGGGGGCTCTGAGCAGTTCTTC; CDR3 protein: CATSDYGGSEQFF; clone size: many; D gene: NA; J gene: TRBJ2-1; V gene: TRBV24-1
CDR3 DNA: TGTGCCAGTAACCCGACAGGGAGTACTTCACCCCTCCACTTT; CDR3 protein: CASNPTGSTSPLHF; clone size: few; D gene: TRBD1; J gene: TRBJ1-6; V gene: TRBV19
CDR3 DNA: TGCGCCAGCAGCTTGCGTCCAGTAACTGAAGCTTTCTTT; CDR3 protein: CASSLRPVTEAFF; clone size: NA; D gene: NA; J gene: TRBJ1-1; V gene: TRBV5-1
CDR3 DNA: TGTGCCACCAGTGACGCCGGAAGCAATGAGCAGTTCTTC; CDR3 protein: CATSDAGSNEQFF; clone size: NA; D gene: NA; J gene: TRBJ2-1; V gene: TRBV24-1
CDR3 DNA: TGTGCCAGCAGTGAGGGGGGTGTAAAGGCTTTCTTT; CDR3 protein: CASSEGGVKAFF; clone size: many; D gene: NA; J gene: TRBJ1-1; V gene: TRBV25-1
CDR3 DNA: TGCGCCAGCAGCCCCGGAGACAGCAACTCCTACGAGCAGTACTTC; CDR3 protein: CASSPGDSNSYEQYF; clone size: few; D gene: NA; J gene: TRBJ2-7; V gene: TRBV6-1
CDR3 DNA: TGTGCCAGCAGCTTAAGCAGAATGGCTTCTAATGAAAAACTGTTTTTT; CDR3 protein: CASSLSRMASNEKLFF; clone size: many; D gene: NA; J gene: TRBJ1-4; V gene: TRBV11-2
CDR3 DNA: TGTGCCAGCAGCTTCACTAGCGGCTCCTACAATGAGCAGTTCTTC; CDR3 protein: CASSFTSGSYNEQFF; clone size: many; D gene: TRBD2; J gene: TRBJ2-1; V gene: TRBV5-6
CDR3 DNA: TGTGCCAGCTCACCACGCTACAGGGGCGCCGACACTGAAGCTTTCTTT; CDR3 protein: CASSPRYRGADTEAFF; clone size: NA; D gene: TRBD1; J gene: TRBJ1-1; V gene: TRBV18
CDR3 DNA: TGTGCCATCAGTGAAACAGGGGTTGCTGGAAACACCATATATTTT; CDR3 protein: CAISETGVAGNTIYF; clone size: NA; D gene: TRBD1; J gene: TRBJ1-3; V gene: TRBV10-3
CDR3 DNA: TGTGCCAGCAAGAGAGGGTGGGGCATGAACACTGAAGCTTTCTTT; CDR3 protein: CASKRGWGMNTEAFF; clone size: many; D gene: NA; J gene: TRBJ1-1; V gene: TRBV2